The TCR beta chain described here comes from a study of blood T cells in healthy people across ages. Broader study findings: Naive T cell percentage showed a strong correlation with the diversity of TCR beta. Expanded clonotype changes were possibly confounded by unknown donor CMV status. When set beside aged donors, long-lived donors presented more naive CD4+ cells and higher diversity.

Germline V CDR1 and CDR2: SGHDN, FVKESK. V was trimmed by 0 bases and J by 5 bases, leaving 19 bases between them. The length of the CDR3 is 17 residues. Remarks on this clonotype: Its antigen is unknown.

Primers used in a second PCR of roughly 6 to 11 cycles were a sample-barcoded 5' primer and a J-beta primer mix. Per sample, CDR3-containing paired-end reads numbered at least 2.5 million. TCRdb called the 5' RACE reads again in MiXCR, with one record for every CDR3 protein. This table holds around 500,000 distinct CDR3 sequences, around 48% found once. This sequence joins TRBV14 and TRBJ2-5, with no clear D. This sequence originates from a man aged 80 or over in good health. Sequences were obtained from blood. CDR3 sequence (DNA): TGTGCCAGCAGCCAAGATAGGTCTACCAATCCTAGGGAGACCCAGTACTTC. Translating gives CASSQDRSTNPRETQYF. Combining the CDR3 with reference TRBV14 and TRBJ2-5 gives the whole variable domain EAGVTQFPSHSVIEKGQTVTLRCDPISGHDNLYWYRRVMGKEIKFLLHFVKESKQDESGMPNNRFLAERTGGTYSTLKVQPAELEDSGVYFCASSQDRSTNPRETQYFGPGTRLLVL.